The rows below give T cell receptor beta chains drawn from one sample of a study of blood T cell repertoires in COVID-19. The data were produced by immunoSEQ multiplex PCR, yet TCRdb's version contains in-frame clones alone and is incomplete. This sample has 190,000 or so clones; approximately 90% occur once, and the top ten carry around 2.3%. Sequenced input: PBMCs or T cells enriched from blood (not recorded which). The receptors stem from a woman younger than 45 who had recovered from COVID-19. The CDR3 runs from the conserved cysteine through the conserved F or W. Fields, in order: V gene, clone size, D gene, J gene, CDR3 length, CDR3 DNA, CDR3 protein. The D gene is left open where the match is weak. Size is stated for part of the rows, as once, few or many counts, or as a class when the clone is expanded.

V gene: TRBV24-1
clone size: .
D gene: .
J gene: TRBJ1-2
CDR3 length: 15
CDR3 DNA: TGTGCCACCAGTGATCCGCGGACAGAAAACTATGGCTACACCTTC
CDR3 protein: CATSDPRTENYGYTF

V gene: TRBV11-2
clone size: .
D gene: .
J gene: TRBJ2-5
CDR3 length: 16
CDR3 DNA: TGTGCCAGCAAGCCACTCGGAAATGGGCACCGAGAGACCCAGTACTTC
CDR3 protein: CASKPLGNGHRETQYF

V gene: TRBV2
clone size: .
D gene: TRBD1
J gene: TRBJ1-5
CDR3 length: 12
CDR3 DNA: TGTGCCAGCACACAGGGGTGGCAGCCCCAGCATTTT
CDR3 protein: CASTQGWQPQHF

V gene: TRBV11-2
clone size: .
D gene: TRBD1
J gene: TRBJ1-1
CDR3 length: 16
CDR3 DNA: TGTGCCAGCAGCATCGCGGGTACAGGGGGCGGCACTGAAGCTTTCTTT
CDR3 protein: CASSIAGTGGGTEAFF

V gene: TRBV6-2/TRBV6-3
clone size: .
D gene: .
J gene: TRBJ2-7
CDR3 length: 15
CDR3 DNA: TGTGCCAGCAGTTACGGTTCTGATAAGCGCCACGAGCAGTACTTC
CDR3 protein: CASSYGSDKRHEQYF

V gene: TRBV7-3
clone size: .
D gene: TRBD1
J gene: TRBJ1-6
CDR3 length: 14
CDR3 DNA: TGTGCCAGCAGCTCCGGACAGGGGTATTCACCCCTCCACTTT
CDR3 protein: CASSSGQGYSPLHF

V gene: TRBV4-3
clone size: .
D gene: .
J gene: TRBJ1-3
CDR3 length: 16
CDR3 DNA: TGCGCCAGCAGCCAAGACACGGGGTCAACTGGAAACACCATATATTTT
CDR3 protein: CASSQDTGSTGNTIYF

V gene: TRBV27
clone size: .
D gene: .
J gene: TRBJ2-7
CDR3 length: 12
CDR3 DNA: TGTGCCACCGGCGGGGAGGTCTACGAGCAGTACTTC
CDR3 protein: CATGGEVYEQYF

V gene: TRBV13
clone size: .
D gene: .
J gene: TRBJ2-1
CDR3 length: 16
CDR3 DNA: TGTGCCAGCAGCTTTTACCTCGGGGTCTCCTACAATGAGCAGTTCTTC
CDR3 protein: CASSFYLGVSYNEQFF

V gene: TRBV5-5
clone size: .
D gene: TRBD1
J gene: TRBJ1-2
CDR3 length: 15
CDR3 DNA: TGTGCCAGCAGCTTGGCAGGACAGGGGAACTATGGCTACACCTTC
CDR3 protein: CASSLAGQGNYGYTF

V gene: TRBV16
clone size: .
D gene: .
J gene: TRBJ1-2
CDR3 length: 14
CDR3 DNA: TGTGCCAGCAGCCTCACGGGGACACCCTATGGCTACACCTTC
CDR3 protein: CASSLTGTPYGYTF

V gene: TRBV7-2
clone size: .
D gene: TRBD1
J gene: TRBJ2-7
CDR3 length: 15
CDR3 DNA: TGTGCCAGCAGCTTGAGGGGACAGGGACTCTACGAGCAGTACTTC
CDR3 protein: CASSLRGQGLYEQYF

V gene: TRBV19
clone size: .
D gene: .
J gene: TRBJ2-1
CDR3 length: 15
CDR3 DNA: TGTGCCAGTACCTTTAGCGTTAGCTCCTACAATGAGCAGTTCTTC
CDR3 protein: CASTFSVSSYNEQFF

V gene: TRBV7-8
clone size: .
D gene: .
J gene: TRBJ1-3
CDR3 length: 15
CDR3 DNA: TGTGCCAGCAGCTTACGCGCAGGCTCTGGAAACACCATATATTTT
CDR3 protein: CASSLRAGSGNTIYF

V gene: TRBV30
clone size: .
D gene: TRBD1
J gene: TRBJ1-1
CDR3 length: 14
CDR3 DNA: TGTGCCTGGATACAGGGGGCAGAAAACACTGAAGCTTTCTTT
CDR3 protein: CAWIQGAENTEAFF

V gene: TRBV2
clone size: .
D gene: .
J gene: TRBJ1-4
CDR3 length: 13
CDR3 DNA: TGTGCCAGCAGGACAGAACGGAATGAAAAACTGTTTTTT
CDR3 protein: CASRTERNEKLFF

V gene: TRBV30
clone size: .
D gene: TRBD1
J gene: TRBJ1-5
CDR3 length: 16
CDR3 DNA: TGTGCCTGGAGGGCTACAGGGGGCTCGAGCAATCAGCCCCAGCATTTT
CDR3 protein: CAWRATGGSSNQPQHF

V gene: TRBV5-1
clone size: .
D gene: TRBD2
J gene: TRBJ2-7
CDR3 length: 15
CDR3 DNA: TGCGCCAGCAGCTTGGGGAGCGGGGTTACCTACGAGCAGTACTTC
CDR3 protein: CASSLGSGVTYEQYF

V gene: TRBV5-1
clone size: .
D gene: .
J gene: TRBJ2-2
CDR3 length: 12
CDR3 DNA: TGCGCCAGCAGCTTGCTTAGCGGGGAGCTGTTTTTT
CDR3 protein: CASSLLSGELFF

V gene: TRBV7-2
clone size: .
D gene: TRBD1
J gene: TRBJ1-1
CDR3 length: 15
CDR3 DNA: TGTGCCAGCAGCTTCCAAACAGGGGTGAACACTGAAGCTTTCTTT
CDR3 protein: CASSFQTGVNTEAFF

V gene: TRBV7-2
clone size: .
D gene: TRBD2
J gene: TRBJ2-3
CDR3 length: 14
CDR3 DNA: TGTGCCAGCAGCTCTCTAGCGGGAGCAGATACGCAGTATTTT
CDR3 protein: CASSSLAGADTQYF

V gene: TRBV2
clone size: .
D gene: TRBD2
J gene: TRBJ2-1
CDR3 length: 15
CDR3 DNA: TGTGCCAGCAGTGGTAGCGGGAGGGCCGGGGATGAGCAGTTCTTC
CDR3 protein: CASSGSGRAGDEQFF

V gene: TRBV5-4
clone size: .
D gene: TRBD2
J gene: TRBJ2-5
CDR3 length: 15
CDR3 DNA: TGTGCCAGCAGCTTGACTAGCGGGCTACAAGAGACCCAGTACTTC
CDR3 protein: CASSLTSGLQETQYF

V gene: TRBV5-1
clone size: .
D gene: .
J gene: TRBJ1-1
CDR3 length: 14
CDR3 DNA: TGCGCCAGCAGCTGGGCAGGGGCACCCACTGAAGCTTTCTTT
CDR3 protein: CASSWAGAPTEAFF

V gene: TRBV7-9
clone size: .
D gene: TRBD2
J gene: TRBJ2-1
CDR3 length: 14
CDR3 DNA: TGTGCCAGCAGCCCCCCACTAGCGGATCATGAGCAGTTCTTC
CDR3 protein: CASSPPLADHEQFF

V gene: TRBV28
clone size: .
D gene: .
J gene: TRBJ2-7
CDR3 length: 13
CDR3 DNA: TGTGCCAGCATAGCGGACGGAGTCGGCGAGCAGTACTTC
CDR3 protein: CASIADGVGEQYF

V gene: TRBV7-7
clone size: .
D gene: .
J gene: TRBJ2-2
CDR3 length: 14
CDR3 DNA: TGTGCCAGCAGGCGGGACTTGAACACCGGGGAGCTGTTTTTT
CDR3 protein: CASRRDLNTGELFF

V gene: TRBV24-1
clone size: .
D gene: .
J gene: TRBJ2-7
CDR3 length: 14
CDR3 DNA: TGTGCCACGGCCGCCAGGGCAAGCTCCTACGAGCAGTACTTC
CDR3 protein: CATAARASSYEQYF

V gene: TRBV19
clone size: .
D gene: TRBD1
J gene: TRBJ1-5
CDR3 length: 17
CDR3 DNA: TGTGCCAGTAGTACCCCACTCGGACAGGGAAGGGATCAGCCCCAGCATTTT
CDR3 protein: CASSTPLGQGRDQPQHF

V gene: TRBV7-9
clone size: once
D gene: .
J gene: TRBJ1-4
CDR3 length: 13
CDR3 DNA: TGTGCCAGCAGGGCATTGACAGGCGAAAAACTGTTTTTT
CDR3 protein: CASRALTGEKLFF

V gene: TRBV18
clone size: .
D gene: .
J gene: TRBJ1-4
CDR3 length: 16
CDR3 DNA: TGTGCCAGCTCACCATTGTCCAGAACAACTAATGAAAAACTGTTTTTT
CDR3 protein: CASSPLSRTTNEKLFF

V gene: TRBV7-9
clone size: .
D gene: TRBD1
J gene: TRBJ1-3
CDR3 length: 14
CDR3 DNA: TGTGCCAGCAGCTTAGACAGGGGTGGAAACACCATATATTTT
CDR3 protein: CASSLDRGGNTIYF

V gene: TRBV7-3
clone size: few
D gene: .
J gene: TRBJ1-6
CDR3 length: 15
CDR3 DNA: TGTGCCAGCAGCTTAGCGGCAGGGGTCAATTCACCCCTCCACTTT
CDR3 protein: CASSLAAGVNSPLHF

V gene: TRBV7-8
clone size: .
D gene: .
J gene: TRBJ1-2
CDR3 length: 17
CDR3 DNA: TGTGCCAGCAGCTTAGGAGGCCAGAGGGGCGCGGGGAATGGCTACACCTTC
CDR3 protein: CASSLGGQRGAGNGYTF

V gene: TRBV27
clone size: .
D gene: TRBD1
J gene: TRBJ2-6
CDR3 length: 14
CDR3 DNA: TGTGCCAGCAGGACAGGGCGTGGGGCCAACGTCCTGACTTTC
CDR3 protein: CASRTGRGANVLTF

V gene: TRBV7-2
clone size: .
D gene: .
J gene: TRBJ1-4
CDR3 length: 16
CDR3 DNA: TGTGCCAGCAGCCTGGTGGATGGACAGCGGAATGAAAAACTGTTTTTT
CDR3 protein: CASSLVDGQRNEKLFF

V gene: TRBV30
clone size: .
D gene: .
J gene: TRBJ1-2
CDR3 length: 12
CDR3 DNA: TGTGCCTGGAGCGACGAGAGGTATGGCTACACCTTC
CDR3 protein: CAWSDERYGYTF

V gene: TRBV7-3
clone size: once
D gene: .
J gene: TRBJ2-2
CDR3 length: 14
CDR3 DNA: TGTGCCAGCAGCTTGACAGGGAACACCGGGGAGCTGTTTTTT
CDR3 protein: CASSLTGNTGELFF

V gene: TRBV15
clone size: few
D gene: TRBD1
J gene: TRBJ1-1
CDR3 length: 19
CDR3 DNA: TGTGCCACCAGCAGAGATCCGCGGGACAGGGATGTAGGGGGAACTGAAGCTTTCTTT
CDR3 protein: CATSRDPRDRDVGGTEAFF

V gene: TRBV9
clone size: .
D gene: TRBD1
J gene: TRBJ2-2
CDR3 length: 16
CDR3 DNA: TGTGCCAGCAGCGCCGCCGGGACAGGAAACACCGGGGAGCTGTTTTTT
CDR3 protein: CASSAAGTGNTGELFF

V gene: TRBV11-2
clone size: .
D gene: .
J gene: TRBJ1-2
CDR3 length: 14
CDR3 DNA: TGTGCCAGCAGCCCGGACTTACTCGGCTATGGCTACACCTTC
CDR3 protein: CASSPDLLGYGYTF